Below, 17 T cell receptor beta chains from the same sample are listed, as sequenced in a study of blood T cells in healthy people across ages. The second PCR ran about 6 to 11 cycles with a sample-barcoded 5' primer and J-beta primers. In TCRdb, the 5' RACE reads were re-called with MiXCR into one record per CDR3 protein. The sample contains about 1.6 million distinct CDR3 sequences, about 31% of which appear only once. Sequenced input: blood. These receptors all come from a woman in her 30s in good health.

In this sample, this clonotype turned up once. This chain uses TRBV3-1 with TRBJ1-1, with D perhaps TRBD1 (6 bases). The CDR3 sequence is 18 residues long. Germline V gives CDR1 LGHDT, CDR2 YNNKEL (reference sequence). The ends were cut back, 5 bases at V and 1 base at J, with 23 bases in the middle. The CDR3 loop is CASSTGLGGGASNTEAFF. The CDR3, as DNA: TGTGCCAGCAGCACCGGTCTAGGCGGGGGCGCATCGAACACTGAAGCTTTCTTT.

The CDR3 protein is CASTSAGGSRYEQFF. The CDR3 DNA reads TGTGCCAGCACCTCAGCGGGGGGAAGTAGGTATGAGCAGTTCTTC. The chain is built from TRBV7-9 and TRBJ2-1, with 9 positions matching TRBD2. This CDR3 has 15 residues. The V segment lost 7 bases and the J segment 8 bases; nucleotides outside the gene matches: 12. Germline V gene data show CDR1 as SEHNR and CDR2 as FQNEAQ (reference sequence).

Concerning this clonotype itself: This may be a read error: a much more frequent sequence differs by one nucleotide. The chain has TRBV5-1 and TRBJ2-5; D is ambiguous. Trimming removed 3 bases at V and 0 bases at J, with 9 bases between. The length of the CDR3 is 14 residues. Germline V gene data show CDR1 as SGHRS and CDR2 as YFSETQ. The CDR3 DNA reads TGCGCCAGCAGCTGGGAATCCCACCAAGAGACCCAGTACTTC. Translated: CASSWESHQETQYF.

The chain links TRBV5-1 to TRBJ1-2, with D unclear. Germline V gene sequence: CDR1 SGHRS, CDR2 YFSETQ. V lost 0 bases and J lost 8, with 8 bases in between. The CDR3 totals 12 residues. CDR3 loop: CASSLAEGGYTF. DNA for the CDR3: TGCGCCAGCAGCTTGGCCGAGGGAGGCTACACCTTC.

The rearrangement joins TRBV5-6 to TRBJ1-1, with D maybe TRBD1 (5 bases). Germline V gene lookup returns CDR1 SGHDT and CDR2 YYEEEE. CDR3 length: 18 residues. Trimming stripped 1 base from V and 1 base from J, with 20 bases between. The chain's CDR3 is CASSLWLYRQGQNTEAFF. For the CDR3, the DNA is TGTGCCAGCAGCTTGTGGTTGTATCGGCAGGGTCAGAACACTGAAGCTTTCTTT.

The rearrangement joins TRBV20-1 to TRBJ2-5, with D perhaps TRBD1 (5 bases). Germline-derived CDR1 and CDR2 are DFQATT and SNEGSKA (reference sequence). This CDR3 contains 13 residues. Trimming pared 5 bases from V and 4 bases from J, leaving 14 bases between. The CDR3 here is CSAQGAPVETQYF. Here the CDR3 DNA reads TGCAGTGCTCAAGGGGCGCCGGTAGAGACCCAGTACTTC.

The CDR3 here is CSARQQYSNQPQHF. The CDR3 DNA follows: TGCAGTGCTAGACAGCAGTATAGCAATCAGCCCCAGCATTTT. V gene TRBV20-1 combines with J gene TRBJ1-5; no firm D call. CDR1 DFQATT and CDR2 SNEGSKA come from the germline V gene (reference sequence). Trimming shortened V by 2 bases and J by 0 bases, and 8 bases separated the two germline ends. CDR3 size: 14 residues.

This clonotype was found a few times. The rearrangement uses TRBV3-1 and TRBJ1-2; 10 nucleotides align to TRBD1. The trim removed 4 bases at V and 4 bases at J, leaving 9 bases unmatched. The CDR3 length is 16 residues. Germline assignment: CDR1 LGHDT and CDR2 YNNKEL (reference sequence). CDR3 protein: CASSRNTGQGVYGYTF. The CDR3 DNA reads as TGTGCCAGCAGCCGTAATACCGGACAGGGGGTCTATGGCTACACCTTC.

This chain uses TRBV12-3 or TRBV12-4 with TRBJ2-1; the D is unclear. V was clipped by 1 base and J by 9 bases, with 10 bases between them. The CDR3 loop spans 13 amino acids. CDR3 loop: CASSLEWLAEQFF. The CDR3 DNA follows: TGTGCCAGCAGTTTAGAGTGGCTCGCTGAGCAGTTCTTC.

This clonotype was detected only a few times. This may stem from a read error, because a much larger clone lies one nucleotide away. This chain connects TRBV28 to TRBJ2-4, with 9 bases identical to TRBD1. The J call may be mistaken, given a closer DNA end match to TRBJ2-7. This CDR3 has 14 amino acids. CDR1 and CDR2 (germline): MDHEN, SYDVKM. The CDR3, as DNA: TGTGCCAGCAGTCCCGGGACAGGGCCCCACGAGCAGTACTTC. It is translated as CASSPGTGPHEQYF.

This clonotype was seen only a few times. This chain uses TRBV29-1 with TRBJ2-4, with 7 bases fitting TRBD1. Near its end, the DNA agrees better with TRBJ2-7, so the J call may be wrong. Germline-derived CDR1 and CDR2 are SQVTM and ANQGSEA. The CDR3 runs 13 residues. CDR3 sequence: CSVVRGPGNEQYF. CDR3 coding DNA: TGCAGCGTTGTGAGGGGGCCTGGGAACGAGCAGTACTTC.

With respect to this clonotype: Compared with germline, one end of the junction differs, possibly owing to a read error. The CDR3 sequence: CATGRDLKTSGSAKNIQYF. CDR3 in DNA: TGTGCCACCGGCAGAGACTTGAAGACTAGCGGGTCAGCCAAAAACATTCAGTACTTC. This rearrangement joins TRBV15 to TRBJ2-4; 10 bases line up with TRBD2. Germline values: CDR1 LNHNV, CDR2 YYDKDF (reference sequence). The CDR3 length is 19 residues. Using reference TRBV15 and TRBJ2-4 for the parts outside the CDR3, the full variable domain is DAMVIQNPRYQVTQFGKPVTLSCSQTLNHNVMYWYQQKSSQAPKLLFHYYDKDFNNEADTPDNFQSRRPNTSFCFLDIRSPGLGDTAMYLCATGRDLKTSGSAKNIQYFGAGTRLSVL.

This clonotype was detected many times. This rearrangement joins TRBV2 to TRBJ2-1; possible D gene TRBD2, 7 bases. From germline, CDR1 is SNHLY and CDR2 FYNNEI. V lost 7 bases, J lost 3 bases, and 16 bases lay in between. The CDR3 has 15 residues. CDR3: CASTGAGAGYNEQFF. The CDR3 DNA reads as TGTGCCAGCACAGGTGCGGGGGCGGGCTACAATGAGCAGTTCTTC.

The chain has TRBV9 and TRBJ1-2, with D maybe TRBD1 (5 bases). V lost 0 bases and J lost 8, with 11 bases in between. The CDR3 covers 13 residues. CDR1 SGDLS and CDR2 YYNGEE come from the germline V gene. This CDR3 is CASSVGDWGGYTF. DNA of the CDR3: TGTGCCAGCAGCGTAGGGGATTGGGGGGGCTACACCTTC.

Worth noting for this clonotype: This clone may be a read error of a much larger clone one base away. This rearrangement joins TRBV4-2 to TRBJ2-5; a possible D gene is TRBD2 (6 bases). Germline CDR1 LGHNA, CDR2 YNFKEQ. This CDR3 is 19 amino acids long. Trimming shortened V by 0 bases and J by 5 bases, and 25 bases separated the two germline ends. The CDR3 reads CASSQDLIGLLARAETQYF. CDR3 DNA: TGTGCCAGCAGCCAAGATCTAATCGGTCTTCTAGCGAGGGCGGAGACCCAGTACTTC.

V usage is TRBV27 and J usage is TRBJ1-2, with D perhaps TRBD1 (6 bases). CDR1 and CDR2 (germline): MNHEY, SMNVEV (reference sequence). The CDR3 totals 13 residues. The V and J ends lost 11 bases and 5 bases respectively, with 18 bases between them. The DNA for the CDR3 is TGTGCCGTCTTTTCCGGGGGGCTTTATGGCTACACCTTC. Amino acid sequence: CAVFSGGLYGYTF.

This clonotype was seen many times. The chain couples TRBV20-1 to TRBJ2-1; 12 bases are a match to TRBD1. The CDR3 is 15 amino acids. V shed 0 bases, J shed 7 bases, and the junction held 4 bases outside the gene matches. From germline, CDR1 is DFQATT and CDR2 SNEGSKA (reference sequence). In DNA, the CDR3 is TGCAGTGCTAGAGATCTGGGACAGGGGGCGAATGAGCAGTTCTTC. Its translation is CSARDLGQGANEQFF.